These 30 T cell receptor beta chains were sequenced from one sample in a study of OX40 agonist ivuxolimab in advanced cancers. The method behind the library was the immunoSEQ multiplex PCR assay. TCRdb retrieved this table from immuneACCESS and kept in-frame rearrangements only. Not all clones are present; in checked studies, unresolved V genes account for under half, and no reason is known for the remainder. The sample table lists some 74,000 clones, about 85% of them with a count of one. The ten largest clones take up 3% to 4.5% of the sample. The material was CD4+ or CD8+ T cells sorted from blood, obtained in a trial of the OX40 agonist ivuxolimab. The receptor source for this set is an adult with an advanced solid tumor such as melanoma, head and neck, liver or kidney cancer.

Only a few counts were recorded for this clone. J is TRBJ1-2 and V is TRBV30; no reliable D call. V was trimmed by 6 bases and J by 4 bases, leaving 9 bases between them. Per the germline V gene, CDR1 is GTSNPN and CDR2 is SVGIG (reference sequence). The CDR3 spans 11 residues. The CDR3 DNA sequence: TGTGCCTGTGCGTCGGGCTATGGCTACACCTTC. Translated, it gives CACASGYGYTF.

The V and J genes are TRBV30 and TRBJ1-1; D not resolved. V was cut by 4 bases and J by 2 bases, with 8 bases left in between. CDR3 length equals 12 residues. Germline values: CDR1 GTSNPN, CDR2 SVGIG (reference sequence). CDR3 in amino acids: CAWTIANTEAFF. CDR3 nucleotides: TGTGCCTGGACCATCGCTAACACTGAAGCTTTCTTT.

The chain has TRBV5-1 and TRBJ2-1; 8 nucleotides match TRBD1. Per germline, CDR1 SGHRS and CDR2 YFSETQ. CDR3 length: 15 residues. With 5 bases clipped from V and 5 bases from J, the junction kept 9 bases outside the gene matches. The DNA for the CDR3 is TGCGCCAGCAGTCTATTGGACAGGGCGCACAATGAGCAGTTCTTC. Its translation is CASSLLDRAHNEQFF.

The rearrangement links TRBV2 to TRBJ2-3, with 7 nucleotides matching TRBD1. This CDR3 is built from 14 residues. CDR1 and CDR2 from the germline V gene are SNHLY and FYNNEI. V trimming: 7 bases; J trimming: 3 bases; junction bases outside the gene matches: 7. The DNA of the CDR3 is TGTGCCAGCACTCCCGCCAGGGGGACAGATACGCAGTATTTT. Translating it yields CASTPARGTDTQYF.

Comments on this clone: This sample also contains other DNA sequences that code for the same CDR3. Here the CDR3 DNA reads TGTGCCAGCAGTCCCGACGGGGGGCAAGAGACCCAGTACTTC. It codes for CASSPDGGQETQYF. V and J are TRBV5-4 and TRBJ2-5; 7 nucleotides align to TRBD2. This CDR3 is 14 amino acids long. Germline values: CDR1 SGHNT, CDR2 YYREEE (reference sequence). V lost 5 bases and J lost 2; bases outside the gene matches: 6.

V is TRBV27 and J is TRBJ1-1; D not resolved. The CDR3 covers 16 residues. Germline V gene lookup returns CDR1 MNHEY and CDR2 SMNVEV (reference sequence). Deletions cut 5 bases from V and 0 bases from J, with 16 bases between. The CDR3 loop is CASSLNGISMNTEAFF. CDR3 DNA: TGTGCCAGCAGTCTCAATGGGATTAGCATGAACACTGAAGCTTTCTTT.

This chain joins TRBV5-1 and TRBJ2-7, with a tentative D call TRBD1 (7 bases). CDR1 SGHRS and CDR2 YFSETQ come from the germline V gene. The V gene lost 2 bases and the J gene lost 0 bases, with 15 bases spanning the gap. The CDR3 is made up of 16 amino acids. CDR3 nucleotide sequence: TGCGCCAGCAGCTTAGGAGGGGGCGCGGGCTCCTACGAGCAGTACTTC. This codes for CASSLGGGAGSYEQYF.

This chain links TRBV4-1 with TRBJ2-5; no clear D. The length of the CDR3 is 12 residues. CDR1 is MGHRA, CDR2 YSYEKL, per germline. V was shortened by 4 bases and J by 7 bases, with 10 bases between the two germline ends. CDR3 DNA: TGCGCCAGCAGCCCCCGAATGTGGACCCAGTACTTC. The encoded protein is CASSPRMWTQYF.

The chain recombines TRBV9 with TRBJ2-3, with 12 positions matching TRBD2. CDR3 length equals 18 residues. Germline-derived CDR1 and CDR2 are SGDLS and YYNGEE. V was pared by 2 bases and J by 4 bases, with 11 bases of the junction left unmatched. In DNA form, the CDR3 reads TGTGCCAGCAGCGTGGGGGTGACTAGCGGGAGCTGGGCAGATACGCAGTATTTT. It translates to CASSVGVTSGSWADTQYF.

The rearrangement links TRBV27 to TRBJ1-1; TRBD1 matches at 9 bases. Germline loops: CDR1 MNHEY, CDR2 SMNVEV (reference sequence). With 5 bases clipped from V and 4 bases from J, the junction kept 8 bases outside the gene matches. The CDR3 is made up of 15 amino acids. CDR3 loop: CASSPRGQGITEAFF. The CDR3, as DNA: TGTGCCAGCAGTCCAAGGGGACAGGGAATCACTGAAGCTTTCTTT.

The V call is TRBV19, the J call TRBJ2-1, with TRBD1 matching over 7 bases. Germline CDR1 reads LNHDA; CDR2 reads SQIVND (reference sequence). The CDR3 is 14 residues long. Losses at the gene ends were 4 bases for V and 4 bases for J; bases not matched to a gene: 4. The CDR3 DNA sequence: TGTGCCAGTAGTACAGAACAGGGGTACAATGAGCAGTTCTTC. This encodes CASSTEQGYNEQFF.

CDR3 protein: CASSPTVAGIYEQYF. CDR3 coding DNA: TGTGCCAGCAGCCCCACGGTAGCGGGAATCTACGAGCAGTACTTC. V usage is TRBV11-2 and J usage is TRBJ2-7; 8 positions agree with TRBD2. The CDR3 sequence is 15 residues long. CDR1 SGHAT and CDR2 FQNNGV come from the germline V gene. Trimming took 5 bases from V and 3 from J; bases not matched to a gene: 9.

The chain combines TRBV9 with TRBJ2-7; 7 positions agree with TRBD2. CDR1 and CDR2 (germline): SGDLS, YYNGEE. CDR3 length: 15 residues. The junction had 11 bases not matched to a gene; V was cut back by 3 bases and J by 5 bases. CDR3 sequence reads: CASSGSGREGNEQYF. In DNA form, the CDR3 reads TGTGCCAGCAGCGGTAGCGGGCGGGAAGGTAACGAGCAGTACTTC.

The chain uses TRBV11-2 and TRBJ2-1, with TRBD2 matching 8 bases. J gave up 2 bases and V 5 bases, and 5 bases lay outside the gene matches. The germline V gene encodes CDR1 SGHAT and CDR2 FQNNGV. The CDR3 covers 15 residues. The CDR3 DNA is TGTGCCAGCAGCCTAGCGGGTACCCCCTACAATGAGCAGTTCTTC. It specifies CASSLAGTPYNEQFF.

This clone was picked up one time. CDR3 residues: CASSIAPSLGNYQQYF. CDR3 in DNA: TGTGCCAGCTCTATTGCCCCCTCGTTAGGGAATTATCAGCAGTACTTC. The rearrangement uses TRBV28 and TRBJ2-7; no definite D call. The CDR3 contains 16 residues. CDR1 MDHEN and CDR2 SYDVKM come from the germline V gene. Trimming cost V 8 bases and J 8 bases, with 28 bases left between them.

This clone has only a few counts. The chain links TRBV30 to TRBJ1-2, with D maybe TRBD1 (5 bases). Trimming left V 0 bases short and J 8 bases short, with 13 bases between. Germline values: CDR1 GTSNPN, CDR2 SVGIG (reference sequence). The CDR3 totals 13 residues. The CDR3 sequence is CAWSVQFREGYTF. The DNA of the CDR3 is TGTGCCTGGAGTGTACAATTCAGGGAGGGCTACACCTTC.

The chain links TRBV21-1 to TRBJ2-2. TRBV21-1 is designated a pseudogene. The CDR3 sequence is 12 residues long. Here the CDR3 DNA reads TGTGCCAGCAGCAGGGGGTCAGGGGAGCTGTTTTTT. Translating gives CASSRGSGELFF.

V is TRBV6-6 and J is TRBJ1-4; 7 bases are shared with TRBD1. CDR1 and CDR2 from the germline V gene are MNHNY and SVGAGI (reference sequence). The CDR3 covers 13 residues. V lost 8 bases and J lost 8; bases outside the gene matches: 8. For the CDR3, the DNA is TGTGCCAGCGGGTCAGGGGGTAAAGAAAAACTGTTTTTT. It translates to CASGSGGKEKLFF.

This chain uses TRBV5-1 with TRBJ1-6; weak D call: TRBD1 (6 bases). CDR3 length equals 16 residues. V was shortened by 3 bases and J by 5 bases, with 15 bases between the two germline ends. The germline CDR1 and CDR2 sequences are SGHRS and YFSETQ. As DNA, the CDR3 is TGCGCCAGCAGCTACTCTTCGACAGGCGATAATTCACCCCTCCACTTT. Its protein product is CASSYSSTGDNSPLHF.

DNA of the CDR3: TGCAGCGTTGAAGATCGGGGGTTCTCTGGGGCCAACGTCCTGACTTTC. This encodes CSVEDRGFSGANVLTF. The chain uses TRBV29-1 and TRBJ2-6; weak D call: TRBD2 (6 bases). The CDR3 covers 16 residues. The V gene lost 0 bases and the J gene lost 0 bases, with 9 bases spanning the gap. The germline V gene has CDR1 SQVTM and CDR2 ANQGSEA.

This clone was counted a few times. This CDR3 reads CASSMRDGEQYF. The CDR3 bases are TGTGCCAGCTCGATGAGGGACGGGGAGCAGTACTTC. The chain is built from TRBV18 and TRBJ2-7; D may correspond to TRBD1 or TRBD2 (5 bases each). This CDR3 is 12 amino acids long. Germline-derived CDR1 and CDR2 are KGHSH and LQKENI. Trimming pared 6 bases from V and 7 bases from J, leaving 13 bases between.

The CDR3 region has the DNA TGTGCCAGCAGTAATGAAATGAACACTGAAGCTTTCTTT. The encoded protein is CASSNEMNTEAFF. The V call is TRBV2, the J call TRBJ1-1; no clear D. This CDR3 is 13 amino acids long. Germline CDR1 SNHLY, CDR2 FYNNEI. Trimming pared 5 bases from V and 0 bases from J, leaving 7 bases between.

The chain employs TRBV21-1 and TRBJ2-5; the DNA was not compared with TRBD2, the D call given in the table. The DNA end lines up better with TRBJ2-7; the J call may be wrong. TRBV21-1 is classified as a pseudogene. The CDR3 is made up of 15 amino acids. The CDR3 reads CASRFLAPVSYEQYF. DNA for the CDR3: TGTGCCAGCAGGTTTCTAGCACCCGTCTCCTACGAGCAGTACTTC.

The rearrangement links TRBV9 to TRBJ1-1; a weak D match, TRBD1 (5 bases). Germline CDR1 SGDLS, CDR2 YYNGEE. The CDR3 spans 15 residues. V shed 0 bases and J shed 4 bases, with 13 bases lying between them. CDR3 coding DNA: TGTGCCAGCAGCGTAGCGGCGGCCGGGGGCACTGAAGCTTTCTTT. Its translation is CASSVAAAGGTEAFF.

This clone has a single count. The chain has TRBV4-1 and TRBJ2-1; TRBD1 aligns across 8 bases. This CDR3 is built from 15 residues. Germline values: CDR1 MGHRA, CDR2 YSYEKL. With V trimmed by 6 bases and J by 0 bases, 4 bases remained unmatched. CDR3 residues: CASRETGGSYNEQFF. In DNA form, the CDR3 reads TGCGCCAGCAGAGAAACAGGGGGCTCCTACAATGAGCAGTTCTTC.

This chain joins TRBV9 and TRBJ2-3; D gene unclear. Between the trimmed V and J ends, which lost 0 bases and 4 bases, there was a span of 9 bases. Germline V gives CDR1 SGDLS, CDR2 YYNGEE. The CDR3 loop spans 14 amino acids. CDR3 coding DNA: TGTGCCAGCAGCGTAGTGTCAGGCGCAGATACGCAGTATTTT. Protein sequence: CASSVVSGADTQYF.

DNA of the CDR3: TGTGCCAGTAGTTGGGTGGAGGGACAGCCGTATCGCACAGATACGCAGTATTTT. Protein sequence: CASSWVEGQPYRTDTQYF. The J gene is TRBJ2-3, the V gene TRBV19; D is perhaps TRBD1 (7 bases). The germline gives CDR1 LNHDA, CDR2 SQIVND (reference sequence). V lost 5 bases and J 1 base, leaving 22 bases between the germline ends. The CDR3 runs to 18 residues.

CDR3 DNA sequence: TGTGCCAGCAGCCCTACTAGCGGAGCTTACAATGAGCAGTTCTTC. This codes for CASSPTSGAYNEQFF. This chain joins TRBV7-3 and TRBJ2-1; TRBD2 matches at 8 bases. J was trimmed by 4 bases and V by 5 bases; bases with no gene match: 7. Germline CDR1 reads SGHTA; CDR2 reads FQGTGA. This CDR3 contains 15 residues.

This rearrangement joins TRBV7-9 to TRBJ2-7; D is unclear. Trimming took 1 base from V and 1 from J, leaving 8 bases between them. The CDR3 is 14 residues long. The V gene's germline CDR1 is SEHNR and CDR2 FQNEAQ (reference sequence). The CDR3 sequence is CASSLEFGSYEQYF. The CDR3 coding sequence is TGTGCCAGCAGCTTAGAATTCGGTTCCTACGAGCAGTACTTC.

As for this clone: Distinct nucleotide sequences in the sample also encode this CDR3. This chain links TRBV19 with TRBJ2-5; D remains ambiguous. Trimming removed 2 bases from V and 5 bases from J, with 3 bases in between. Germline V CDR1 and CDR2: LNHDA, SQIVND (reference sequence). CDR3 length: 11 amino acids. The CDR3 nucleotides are TGTGCCAGTAGTATACGGGAGACCCAGTACTTC. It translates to CASSIRETQYF.